These 9 T cell receptor beta chains came from one sample sequenced in a study of control samples from healthy donors and cancer patients. Data came from immunoSEQ multiplex PCR; TCRdb stores just in-frame clones and leaves some out. In the table there are approximately 70,000 clones, 75% to 90% of which are singletons. Source material: blood. The receptors were gathered from a man aged 50-59 years in good health.

This chain uses TRBV12-3 or TRBV12-4 with TRBJ1-1; no clear D gene. The germline V and J ends were trimmed by 3 bases and 2 bases, with 4 bases remaining between them. The CDR3 has 12 residues. The CDR3 here is CASSFPNTEAFF. The CDR3 DNA sequence: TGTGCCAGCAGTTTCCCTAACACTGAAGCTTTCTTT.

The chain uses TRBV5-1 and TRBJ2-3; 9 bases fit TRBD1. The CDR3 is 17 amino acids. CDR1 is SGHRS and CDR2 is YFSETQ in the germline V gene. Unmatched junction bases numbered 11, after V lost 4 bases and J lost 2 bases. CDR3 coding DNA: TGCGCCAGCAGCCTCGTCCCGGGACAGGGCTTCACAGATACGCAGTATTTT. Its protein product is CASSLVPGQGFTDTQYF.

The rearrangement links TRBV3-1 (or the pseudogene TRBV3-2) to TRBJ1-2; possible D gene TRBD1, 6 bases. This CDR3 is built from 14 residues. V shed 4 bases and J shed 10 bases, with 19 bases lying between them. Germline V gene sequence: CDR1 LGHDT, CDR2 YNNKEL (reference sequence). CDR3 residues: CASSLRKRGFVYTF. The DNA of the CDR3 is TGTGCCAGCAGCCTTAGAAAAAGGGGGTTTGTCTACACCTTC.

V and J are TRBV30 and TRBJ1-5; D unresolved. V was clipped by 5 bases and J by 0 bases, with 11 bases between them. Germline V gene sequence: CDR1 GTSNPN, CDR2 SVGIG (reference sequence). The CDR3 is 14 amino acids. Here the CDR3 reads CAWGSGNSNQPQHF. CDR3 nucleotide sequence: TGTGCCTGGGGTAGCGGGAATAGCAATCAGCCCCAGCATTTT.

The count of this clone is one. This chain connects TRBV30 to TRBJ1-1; D uncertain. CDR3 length: 10 residues. Germline V gene sequence: CDR1 GTSNPN, CDR2 SVGIG (reference sequence). Between the trimmed V and J ends, which lost 3 bases and 7 bases, there was a span of 6 bases. CDR3 DNA sequence: TGTGCCTGGAGGGCAGATGAAGCTTTCTTT. This encodes CAWRADEAFF.

This clone was counted between two and nine times. V usage is TRBV18 and J usage is TRBJ2-4; D gene uncertain. This CDR3 has 16 amino acids. In germline, CDR1 is KGHSH, CDR2 LQKENI. V lost 4 bases to trimming and J lost 0 bases, with 13 bases between them. CDR3 in amino acids: CASSREATLAKNIQYF. The CDR3 DNA is TGTGCCAGCTCACGAGAGGCCACTCTAGCCAAAAACATTCAGTACTTC.

This chain joins TRBV29-1 and TRBJ2-5; D is unresolved. V lost 6 bases and J 5 bases, leaving 19 bases between the germline ends. Germline CDR1 is SQVTM and CDR2 is ANQGSEA. This CDR3 contains 14 residues. The CDR3 coding sequence is TGCAGCGTACTGGACGGCTTTGACCCGGAGACCCAGTACTTC. Residues: CSVLDGFDPETQYF.

The chain carries TRBV24-1 and TRBJ2-1; possibly TRBD2 for D (5 bases). The CDR3 runs to 16 residues. Germline V gene data show CDR1 as KGHDR and CDR2 as SFDVKD. Trimming cost V 3 bases and J 2 bases, with 13 bases left between them. The CDR3 reads CATSDHRAETYNEQFF. CDR3 coding DNA: TGTGCCACCAGTGATCACCGAGCGGAGACCTACAATGAGCAGTTCTTC.

This clone was recorded once. The chain links TRBV23-1 to TRBJ2-5; perhaps TRBD1 as D (5 bases). TRBV23-1 is an ORF, with its function uncertain. The ends were cut back, 4 bases at V and 5 bases at J, with 14 bases in the middle. The CDR3 totals 14 residues. CDR3 residues: CASSLKGNEETQYF. CDR3 nucleotide sequence: TGCGCCAGCAGTCTTAAGGGGAATGAGGAGACCCAGTACTTC.